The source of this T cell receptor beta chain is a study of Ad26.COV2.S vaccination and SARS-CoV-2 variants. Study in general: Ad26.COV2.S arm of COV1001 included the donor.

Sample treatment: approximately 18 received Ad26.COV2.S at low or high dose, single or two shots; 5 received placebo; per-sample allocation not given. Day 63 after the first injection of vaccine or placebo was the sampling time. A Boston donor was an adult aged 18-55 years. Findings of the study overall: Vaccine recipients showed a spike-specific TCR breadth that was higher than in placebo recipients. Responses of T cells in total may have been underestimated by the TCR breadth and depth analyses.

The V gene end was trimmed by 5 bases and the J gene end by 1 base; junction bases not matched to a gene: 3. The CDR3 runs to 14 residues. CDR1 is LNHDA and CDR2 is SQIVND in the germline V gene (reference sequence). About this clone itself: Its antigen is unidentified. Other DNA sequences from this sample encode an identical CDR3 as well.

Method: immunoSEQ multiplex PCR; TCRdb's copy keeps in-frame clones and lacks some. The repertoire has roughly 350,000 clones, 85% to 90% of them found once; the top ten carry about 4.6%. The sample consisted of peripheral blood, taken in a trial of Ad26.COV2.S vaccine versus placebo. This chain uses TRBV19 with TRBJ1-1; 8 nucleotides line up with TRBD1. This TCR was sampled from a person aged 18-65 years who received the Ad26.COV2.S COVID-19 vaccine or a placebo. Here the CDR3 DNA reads TGTGCCAGTAGTCCGGACAGGGAGAACACTGAAGCTTTCTTT. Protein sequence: CASSPDRENTEAFF.